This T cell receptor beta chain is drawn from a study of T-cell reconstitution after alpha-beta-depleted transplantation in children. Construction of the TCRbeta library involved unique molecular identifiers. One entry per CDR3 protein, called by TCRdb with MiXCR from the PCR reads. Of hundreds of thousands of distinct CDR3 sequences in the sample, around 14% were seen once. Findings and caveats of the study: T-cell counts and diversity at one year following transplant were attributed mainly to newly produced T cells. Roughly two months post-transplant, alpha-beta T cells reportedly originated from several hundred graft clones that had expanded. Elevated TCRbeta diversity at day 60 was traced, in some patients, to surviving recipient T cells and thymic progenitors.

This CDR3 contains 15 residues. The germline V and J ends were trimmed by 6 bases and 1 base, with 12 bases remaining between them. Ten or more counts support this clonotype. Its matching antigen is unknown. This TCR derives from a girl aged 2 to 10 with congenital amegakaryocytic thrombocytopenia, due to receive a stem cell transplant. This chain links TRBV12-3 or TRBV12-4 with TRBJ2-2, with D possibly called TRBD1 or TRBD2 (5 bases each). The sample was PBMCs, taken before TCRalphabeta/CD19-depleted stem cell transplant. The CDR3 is CASRPEGMNTGELFF. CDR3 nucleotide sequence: TGTGCCAGCAGACCCGAGGGGATGAACACCGGGGAGCTGTTTTTT.